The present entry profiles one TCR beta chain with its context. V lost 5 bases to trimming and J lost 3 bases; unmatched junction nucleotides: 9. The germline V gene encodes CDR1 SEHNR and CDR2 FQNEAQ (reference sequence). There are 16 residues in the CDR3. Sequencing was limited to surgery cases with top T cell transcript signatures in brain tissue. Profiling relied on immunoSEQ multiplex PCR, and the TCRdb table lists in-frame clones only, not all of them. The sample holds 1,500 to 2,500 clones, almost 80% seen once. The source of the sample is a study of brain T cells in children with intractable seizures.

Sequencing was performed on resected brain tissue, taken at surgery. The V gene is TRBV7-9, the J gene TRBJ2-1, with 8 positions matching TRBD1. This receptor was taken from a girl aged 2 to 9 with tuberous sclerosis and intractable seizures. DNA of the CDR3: TGTGCCAGCAGCCTTACCGACAGGGGAGTCTACAATGAGCAGTTCTTC. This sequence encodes CASSLTDRGVYNEQFF.